The subject of this entry is one T cell receptor beta chain. The data belong to a study of blood T cell repertoires in COVID-19. Study summary: The study drew acute and convalescent COVID-19 samples from the United States, Italy and Spain.

Study processing details: Estimates of nucleated cell counts were drawn from the amplification of reference gene primers. The protocol was immunoSEQ multiplex PCR, while the TCRdb copy is restricted to in-frame clones and leaves out a portion. The V and J calls and clone size come from that table; D and trimming were worked out from the DNA. The data hold approximately 180,000 clones, with 90% observed a single time. The CDR3 contains 13 residues. V was shortened by 4 bases and J by 5 bases, with 12 bases between the two germline ends. Germline values: CDR1 SGHNT, CDR2 YYREEE (reference sequence). The sequence was collected from a man in his fifties or sixties with acute or convalescent COVID-19. Sequenced: peripheral blood. The chain couples TRBV5-4 to TRBJ2-5, with a tentative D call TRBD2 (6 bases). The CDR3 loop reads CASSNRGLETQYF. The DNA for the CDR3 is TGTGCCAGCAGCAACCGGGGGTTGGAGACCCAGTACTTC.